This T cell receptor beta chain was identified in a study of post-analysis software for immune sequencing data. This clonotype was observed a few times. Its specificity is unknown. Study results and limitations: The five TRBV segments detected at higher frequency in patients than in controls included TRBV5-6, TRBV5-1 and TRBV20-1. When compared against controls, multiple sclerosis patients showed significantly lower normalized Chao1 diversity.

The germline V gene has CDR1 SGHRS and CDR2 YFSETQ. With 0 bases removed from V and 9 bases from J, the gap between germline ends came to 7 bases. The CDR3 has 12 amino acids. The authors incorporated unique molecular identifiers into the TCR beta cDNA libraries. Once about 0.85 to 10 million T cells were used, roughly 0.5 million cDNA molecules resulted. Using its own MiXCR run on the PCR reads, TCRdb lists one record per CDR3 protein. The table shows 430,000 or so distinct CDR3 sequences, with approximately 37% occurring only once. J is TRBJ2-1 and V is TRBV5-1; no clear D gene. This TCR derives from a girl aged 2 to 10 with multiple sclerosis. The specimen sequenced was blood. In nucleotides, the CDR3 is TGCGCCAGCAGCTTGGACCGTATTGAGCAGTTCTTC. This codes for CASSLDRIEQFF.